This TCR beta chain originates from a study of early T cells in non-severe SARS-CoV-2 infection. Individual cDNA molecules carried attached unique molecular identifiers. TCRdb reprocessed the 5' RACE reads via MiXCR and lists one record per CDR3 protein. The table lists 84,000 or so distinct CDR3 sequences, around 15% of them singletons, with about a tenth in the top ten. This clonotype has more than one count but fewer than ten. This CDR3 region has 13 residues. CDR1 SGHRS and CDR2 YFSETQ come from the germline V gene. V was pared by 5 bases and J by 4 bases, with 12 bases between. This sequence was found in an adult who was a healthcare worker with PCR-confirmed SARS-CoV-2 infection or an uninfected control (not recorded which). The genes are TRBV5-1 and TRBJ1-1, with D possibly matching TRBD1 (5 bases). Input material: whole blood. The CDR3: CASSGQGRTEAFF. The DNA of the CDR3 is TGCGCCAGCAGTGGCCAGGGACGCACTGAAGCTTTCTTT. Together with reference TRBV5-1 and TRBJ1-1, the CDR3 gives the full variable domain: KAGVTQTPRYLIKTRGQQVTLSCSPISGHRSVSWYQQTPGQGLQFLFEYFSETQRNKGNFPGRFSGRQFSNSRSEMNVSTLELGDSALYLCASSGQGRTEAFFGQGTRLTVV.